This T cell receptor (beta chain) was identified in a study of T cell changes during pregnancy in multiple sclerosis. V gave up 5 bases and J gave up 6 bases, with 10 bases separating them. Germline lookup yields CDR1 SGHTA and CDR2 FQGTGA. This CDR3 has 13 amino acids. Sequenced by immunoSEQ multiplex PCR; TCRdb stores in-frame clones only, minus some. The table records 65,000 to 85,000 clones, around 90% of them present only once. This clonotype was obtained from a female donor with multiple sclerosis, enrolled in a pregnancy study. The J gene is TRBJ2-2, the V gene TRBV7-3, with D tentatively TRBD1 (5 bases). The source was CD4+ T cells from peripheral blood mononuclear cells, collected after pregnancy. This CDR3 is CASSTDSPGELFF. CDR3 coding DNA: TGTGCCAGCAGCACCGACAGTCCCGGGGAGCTGTTTTTT.